One sample yielded the 7 T cell receptor beta chains listed below, sequenced in a study of cytomegalovirus exposure and HLA in healthy donors. The PCR made use of 60 Vbeta and 13 Jbeta primers. Data came from immunoSEQ multiplex PCR; TCRdb stores just in-frame clones and leaves some out. Found here are more than 140,000 clones, around 79% of them singletons; the top ten hold approximately 5.7%. Sequencing was carried out using PBMCs. Source of these receptors: a young man in good health and CMV-seropositive.

V and J are TRBV7-6 and TRBJ2-7, with 12 bases that match TRBD2. V shed 3 bases, J shed 2 bases, and the junction held 2 bases outside the gene matches. The CDR3 length is 15 residues. The germline V gene has CDR1 SGHVS and CDR2 FNYEAQ. CDR3 sequence (DNA): TGTGCCAGCAGCTTGACTAGCGGGAGTACCTACGAGCAGTACTTC. Translating gives CASSLTSGSTYEQYF.

The chain links TRBV29-1 to TRBJ2-1, with D unresolved. The CDR3 loop spans 8 amino acids. Germline V gene data show CDR1 as SQVTM and CDR2 as ANQGSEA. The CDR3 sequence is CTTSDQFF. The CDR3 coding sequence is TGCACTACCAGCGATCAGTTCTTC.

A few counts support this clone. The CDR3 loop is CASSDLSGYTF. CDR3 nucleotide sequence: TGTGCCAGTAGTGACTTGTCTGGCTACACCTTC. The V gene is TRBV19, the J gene TRBJ1-2; D unclear. This CDR3 is built from 11 residues. Trimming removed 5 bases at V and 7 bases at J, with 8 bases between. From germline, CDR1 is LNHDA and CDR2 SQIVND (reference sequence).

The rearrangement links TRBV30 to TRBJ2-1; D call uncertain. The length of the CDR3 is 14 residues. The V and J ends lost 2 bases and 6 bases respectively, with 14 bases between them. Germline-derived CDR1 and CDR2 are GTSNPN and SVGIG (reference sequence). Here the CDR3 DNA reads TGTGCCTGGAGTATGTCACTGAGCCCCAATGAGCAGTTCTTC. It specifies CAWSMSLSPNEQFF.

This clone has only a few counts. This sequence joins TRBV27 and TRBJ2-3; 10 bases agree with TRBD1. The CDR3 runs to 14 residues. Germline V gene lookup returns CDR1 MNHEY and CDR2 SMNVEV (reference sequence). Trimming took 5 bases from V and 3 from J; bases not matched to a gene: 2. This chain's CDR3 is CASSPGQGTDTQYF. CDR3 nucleotide sequence: TGTGCCAGCAGTCCGGGACAGGGGACAGATACGCAGTATTTT.

The chain carries TRBV5-1 and TRBJ2-1; 7 nucleotides match TRBD1. J lost 2 bases, V lost 0 bases, and 5 bases had no gene match. The CDR3 has 16 amino acids. The germline V gene has CDR1 SGHRS and CDR2 YFSETQ. The CDR3 is CASSLVGTDAYNEQFF. CDR3 DNA: TGCGCCAGCAGCTTGGTTGGGACAGACGCCTACAATGAGCAGTTCTTC.

The chain couples TRBV7-8 to TRBJ2-1; TRBD2 matches at 10 bases. Germline V CDR1 and CDR2: SGHVS, FQNEAQ. The length of the CDR3 is 20 residues. The J segment lost 5 bases and the V segment lost 2 bases, leaving 18 bases of the junction unmatched. CDR3 in DNA: TGTGCCAGCAGCTTACCCCTCCTTAAAGTTACTAGCGGGGAGAACAATGAGCAGTTCTTC. Translating gives CASSLPLLKVTSGENNEQFF.